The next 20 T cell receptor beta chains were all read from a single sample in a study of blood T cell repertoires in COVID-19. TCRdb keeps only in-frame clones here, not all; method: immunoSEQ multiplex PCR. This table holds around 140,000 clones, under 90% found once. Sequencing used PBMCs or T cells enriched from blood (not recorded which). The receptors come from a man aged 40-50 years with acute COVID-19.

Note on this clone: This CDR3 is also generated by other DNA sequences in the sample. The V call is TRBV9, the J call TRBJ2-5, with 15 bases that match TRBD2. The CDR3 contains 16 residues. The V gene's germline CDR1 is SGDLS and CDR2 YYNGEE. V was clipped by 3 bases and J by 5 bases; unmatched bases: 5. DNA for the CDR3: TGTGCCAGCAGCGATCCGGGGACTAGCGGGGGGGAGACCCAGTACTTC. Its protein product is CASSDPGTSGGETQYF.

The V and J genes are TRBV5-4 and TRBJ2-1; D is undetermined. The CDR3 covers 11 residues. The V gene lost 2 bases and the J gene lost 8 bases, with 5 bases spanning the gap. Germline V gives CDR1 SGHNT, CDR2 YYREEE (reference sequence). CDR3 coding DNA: TGTGCCAGCAGCTTAAGCTATGAGCAGTTCTTC. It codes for CASSLSYEQFF.

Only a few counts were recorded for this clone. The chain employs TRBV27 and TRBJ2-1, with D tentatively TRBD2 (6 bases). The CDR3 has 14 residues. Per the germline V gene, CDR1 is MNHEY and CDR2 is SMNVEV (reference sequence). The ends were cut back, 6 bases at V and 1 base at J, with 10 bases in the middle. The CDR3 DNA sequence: TGTGCCAGCAGGGCGGGGTCATCCTACAATGAGCAGTTCTTC. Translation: CASRAGSSYNEQFF.

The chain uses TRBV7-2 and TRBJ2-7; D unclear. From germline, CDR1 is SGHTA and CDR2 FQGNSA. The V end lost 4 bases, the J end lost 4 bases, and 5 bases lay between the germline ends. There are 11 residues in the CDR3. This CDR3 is CASSSQYEQYF. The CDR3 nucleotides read TGTGCCAGCAGCTCGCAGTACGAGCAGTACTTC.

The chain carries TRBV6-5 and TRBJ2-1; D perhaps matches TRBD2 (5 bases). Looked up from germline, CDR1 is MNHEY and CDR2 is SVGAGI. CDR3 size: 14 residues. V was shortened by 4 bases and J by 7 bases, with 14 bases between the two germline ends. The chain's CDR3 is CASSSGLDGNEQFF. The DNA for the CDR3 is TGTGCCAGCAGTTCCGGACTCGACGGGAATGAGCAGTTCTTC.

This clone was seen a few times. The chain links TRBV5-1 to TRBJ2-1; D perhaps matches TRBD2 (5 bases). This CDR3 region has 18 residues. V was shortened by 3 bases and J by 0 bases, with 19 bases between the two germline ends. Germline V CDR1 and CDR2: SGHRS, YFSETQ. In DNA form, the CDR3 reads TGCGCCAGCAGCTCGTCGGGGAGCGGTACGAGCTCCTACAATGAGCAGTTCTTC. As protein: CASSSSGSGTSSYNEQFF. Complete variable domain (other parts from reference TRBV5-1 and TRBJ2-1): KAGVTQTPRYLIKTRGQQVTLSCSPISGHRSVSWYQQTPGQGLQFLFEYFSETQRNKGNFPGRFSGRQFSNSRSEMNVSTLELGDSALYLCASSSSGSGTSSYNEQFFGPGTRLTVL.

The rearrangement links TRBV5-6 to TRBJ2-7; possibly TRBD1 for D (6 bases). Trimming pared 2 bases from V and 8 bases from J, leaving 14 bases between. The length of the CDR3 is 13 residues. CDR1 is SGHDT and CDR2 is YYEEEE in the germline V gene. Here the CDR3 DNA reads TGTGCCAGCAGCTTTTCACAGGGCGGACAGCAGTACTTC. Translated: CASSFSQGGQQYF.

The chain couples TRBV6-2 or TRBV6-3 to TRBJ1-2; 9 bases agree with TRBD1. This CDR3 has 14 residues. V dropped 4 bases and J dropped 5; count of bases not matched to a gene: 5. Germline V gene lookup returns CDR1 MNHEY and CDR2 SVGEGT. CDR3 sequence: CASSSSGTGYGYTF. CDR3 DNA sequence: TGTGCCAGCAGTTCCTCCGGGACAGGGTATGGCTACACCTTC.

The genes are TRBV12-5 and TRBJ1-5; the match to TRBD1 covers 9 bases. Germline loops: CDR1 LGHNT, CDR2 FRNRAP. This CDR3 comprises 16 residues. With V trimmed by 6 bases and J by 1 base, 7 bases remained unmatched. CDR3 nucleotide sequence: TGTGCTAGTGGCCCGGGACAGGGACCCAGCAATCAGCCCCAGCATTTT. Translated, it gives CASGPGQGPSNQPQHF.

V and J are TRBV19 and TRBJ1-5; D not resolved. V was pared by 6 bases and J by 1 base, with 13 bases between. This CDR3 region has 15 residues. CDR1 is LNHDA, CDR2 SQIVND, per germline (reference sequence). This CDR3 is CASSQSVGSNQPQHF. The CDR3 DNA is TGTGCCAGTAGCCAGAGCGTAGGAAGCAATCAGCCCCAGCATTTT.

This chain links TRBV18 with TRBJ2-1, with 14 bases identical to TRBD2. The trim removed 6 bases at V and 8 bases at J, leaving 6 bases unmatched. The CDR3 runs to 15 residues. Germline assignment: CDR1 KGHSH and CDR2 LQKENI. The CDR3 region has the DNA TGTGCCAGCTCCCTGGGACTAGCGGGGGAGGATGAGCAGTTCTTC. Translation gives CASSLGLAGEDEQFF.

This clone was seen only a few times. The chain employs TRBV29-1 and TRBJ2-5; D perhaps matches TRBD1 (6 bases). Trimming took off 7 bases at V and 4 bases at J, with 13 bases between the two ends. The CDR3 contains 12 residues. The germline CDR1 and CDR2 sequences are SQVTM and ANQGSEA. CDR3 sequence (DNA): TGCAGCGCCCCTCAAGGGGGAGAGACCCAGTACTTC. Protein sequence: CSAPQGGETQYF. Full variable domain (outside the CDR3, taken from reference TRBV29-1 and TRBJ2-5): SAVISQKPSRDICQRGTSLTIQCQVDSQVTMMFWYRQQPGQSLTLIATANQGSEATYESGFVIDKFPISRPNLTFSTLTVSNMSPEDSSIYLCSAPQGGETQYFGPGTRLLVL.

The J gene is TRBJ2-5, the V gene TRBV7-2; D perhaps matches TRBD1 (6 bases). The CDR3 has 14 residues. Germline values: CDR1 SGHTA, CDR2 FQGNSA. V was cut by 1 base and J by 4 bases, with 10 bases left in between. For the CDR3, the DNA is TGTGCCAGCAGCTTAGACAGGGCTGTAGAGACCCAGTACTTC. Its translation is CASSLDRAVETQYF.

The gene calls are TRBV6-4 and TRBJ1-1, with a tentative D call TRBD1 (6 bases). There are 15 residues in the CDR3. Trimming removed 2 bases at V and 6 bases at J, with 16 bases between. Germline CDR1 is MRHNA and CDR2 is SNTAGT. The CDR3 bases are TGTGCCAGCAGTGACGACACAGGGACAAATGCTGAAGCTTTCTTT. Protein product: CASSDDTGTNAEAFF.

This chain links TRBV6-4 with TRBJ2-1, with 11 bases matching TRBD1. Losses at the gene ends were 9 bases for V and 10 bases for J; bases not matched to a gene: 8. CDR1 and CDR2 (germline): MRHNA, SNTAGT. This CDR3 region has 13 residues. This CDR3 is CARPGQGVSEQFF. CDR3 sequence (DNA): TGTGCCAGACCGGGACAGGGGGTGAGCGAGCAGTTCTTC.

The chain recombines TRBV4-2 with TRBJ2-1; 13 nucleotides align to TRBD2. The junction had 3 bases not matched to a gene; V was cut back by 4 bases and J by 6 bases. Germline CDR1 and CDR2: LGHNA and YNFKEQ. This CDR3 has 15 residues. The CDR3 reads CASSLRLAGGNEQFF. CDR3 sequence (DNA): TGTGCCAGCAGCCTACGACTAGCGGGAGGCAATGAGCAGTTCTTC.

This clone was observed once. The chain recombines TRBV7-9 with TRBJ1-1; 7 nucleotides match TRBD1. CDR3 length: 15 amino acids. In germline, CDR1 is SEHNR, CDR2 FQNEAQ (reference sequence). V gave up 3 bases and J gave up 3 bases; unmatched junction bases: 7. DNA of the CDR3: TGTGCCAGCAGCTTTGTAACAGGGGAAGACACTGAAGCTTTCTTT. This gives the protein CASSFVTGEDTEAFF.

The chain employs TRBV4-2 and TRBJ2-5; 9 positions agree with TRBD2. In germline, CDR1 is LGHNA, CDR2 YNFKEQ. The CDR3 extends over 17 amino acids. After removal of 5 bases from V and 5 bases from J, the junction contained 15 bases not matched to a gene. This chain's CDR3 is CASSGEKGAGGLETQYF. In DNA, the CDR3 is TGTGCCAGCAGCGGGGAGAAGGGTGCGGGGGGGCTGGAGACCCAGTACTTC.

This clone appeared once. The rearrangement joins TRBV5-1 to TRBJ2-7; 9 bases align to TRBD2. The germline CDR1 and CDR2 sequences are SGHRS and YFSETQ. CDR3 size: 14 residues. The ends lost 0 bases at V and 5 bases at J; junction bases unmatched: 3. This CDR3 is CASSLGSGGNEQYF. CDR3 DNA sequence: TGCGCCAGCAGCTTGGGTAGCGGGGGCAACGAGCAGTACTTC.

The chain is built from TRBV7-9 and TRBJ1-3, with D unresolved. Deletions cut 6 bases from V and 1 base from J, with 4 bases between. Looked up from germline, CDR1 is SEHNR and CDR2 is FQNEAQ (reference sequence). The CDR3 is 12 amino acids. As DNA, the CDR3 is TGTGCCAGCAGGGAGTCTGGAAACACCATATATTTT. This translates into CASRESGNTIYF.